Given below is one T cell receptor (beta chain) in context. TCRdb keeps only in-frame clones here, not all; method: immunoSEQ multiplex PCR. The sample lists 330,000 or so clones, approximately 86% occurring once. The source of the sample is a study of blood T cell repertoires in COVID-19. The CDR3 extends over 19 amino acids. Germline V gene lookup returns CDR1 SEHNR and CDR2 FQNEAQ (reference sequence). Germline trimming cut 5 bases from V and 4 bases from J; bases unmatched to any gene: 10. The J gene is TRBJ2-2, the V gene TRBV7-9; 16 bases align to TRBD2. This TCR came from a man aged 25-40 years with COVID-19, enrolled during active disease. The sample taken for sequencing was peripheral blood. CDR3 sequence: CASSPGLAGGPRTTGELFF. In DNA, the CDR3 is TGTGCCAGCAGCCCGGGACTAGCGGGAGGGCCCCGAACCACCGGGGAGCTGTTTTTT.